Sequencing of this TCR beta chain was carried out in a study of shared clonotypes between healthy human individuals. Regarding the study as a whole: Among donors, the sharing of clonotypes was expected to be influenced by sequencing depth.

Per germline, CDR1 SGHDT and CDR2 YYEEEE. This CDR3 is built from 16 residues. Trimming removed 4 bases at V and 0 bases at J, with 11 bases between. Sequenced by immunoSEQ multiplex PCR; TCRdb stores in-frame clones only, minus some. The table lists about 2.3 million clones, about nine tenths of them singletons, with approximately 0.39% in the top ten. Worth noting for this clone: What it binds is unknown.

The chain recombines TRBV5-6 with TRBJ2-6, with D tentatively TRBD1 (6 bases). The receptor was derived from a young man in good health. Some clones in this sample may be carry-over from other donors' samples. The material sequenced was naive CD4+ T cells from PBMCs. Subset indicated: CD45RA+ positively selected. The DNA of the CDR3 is TGTGCCAGCAGCCTACGGACAGCCTCTGGGGCCAACGTCCTGACTTTC. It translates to CASSLRTASGANVLTF.